The 16 T cell receptor beta chains reported below all come from one sample, sequenced in a study of somatic mutations in cytotoxic T cells in rheumatoid arthritis. Measured with immunoSEQ multiplex PCR; TCRdb has only the in-frame clones, and not every one. In the table there are 18,000 or so clones, 74% of which are singletons. Sample: CD8+ T cells sorted from blood. The receptors here all came from a man in his sixties in good health.

V gene TRBV27 combines with J gene TRBJ1-5, with a possible D match to TRBD1 (6 bases). The CDR3 extends over 17 amino acids. Per the germline V gene, CDR1 is MNHEY and CDR2 is SMNVEV (reference sequence). V shed 2 bases and J shed 7 bases, with 21 bases lying between them. The CDR3 sequence is CASSLPEIPGHSQPQHF. CDR3 DNA sequence: TGTGCCAGCAGTTTACCGGAAATTCCGGGACATTCCCAGCCCCAGCATTTT.

The chain employs TRBV4-1 and TRBJ1-2; no clear D gene. Trimming cost V 0 bases and J 5 bases, with 7 bases left between them. Germline lookup yields CDR1 MGHRA and CDR2 YSYEKL. This CDR3 has 13 amino acids. For the CDR3, the DNA is TGCGCCAGCAGCCAAGATTCGGAGTATGGCTACACCTTC. This codes for CASSQDSEYGYTF.

This clone ranks as medium-sized. The chain uses TRBV6-5 and TRBJ1-5, with no clear D. Germline V gene sequence: CDR1 MNHEY, CDR2 SVGAGI. V was cut by 2 bases and J by 0 bases, with 8 bases left in between. This CDR3 is 15 amino acids long. The CDR3 DNA reads as TGTGCCAGCAGTTACAATTCAGGTAGCAATCAGCCCCAGCATTTT. This sequence encodes CASSYNSGSNQPQHF.

This sequence joins TRBV30 and TRBJ1-1; maybe TRBD1 (6 bases). Per the germline V gene, CDR1 is GTSNPN and CDR2 is SVGIG (reference sequence). With 5 bases removed from V and 3 bases from J, the gap between germline ends came to 13 bases. This CDR3 spans 13 amino acids. The chain's CDR3 is CAWDYRADTEAFF. As DNA, the CDR3 is TGTGCCTGGGATTACAGGGCGGACACTGAAGCTTTCTTT.

The chain links TRBV6-1 to TRBJ2-7; a weak D match, TRBD1 (6 bases). The CDR3 extends over 14 amino acids. CDR1 is MNHNS and CDR2 is SASEGT in the germline V gene. V dropped 2 bases and J dropped 4 bases, with 12 bases sitting between them. The chain's CDR3 is CASSERGSRYEQYF. For the CDR3, the DNA is TGTGCCAGCAGTGAAAGGGGGTCGAGGTACGAGCAGTACTTC.

The gene calls are TRBV2 and TRBJ1-4; 10 bases are a match to TRBD1. The CDR3 totals 15 residues. V was pared by 2 bases and J by 8 bases, with 5 bases of the junction left unmatched. Germline V gene data show CDR1 as SNHLY and CDR2 as FYNNEI. The CDR3 region is CASSESGTGVEKLFF. The CDR3 DNA follows: TGTGCCAGCAGTGAATCGGGGACAGGGGTGGAAAAACTGTTTTTT.

The chain carries TRBV5-5 and TRBJ2-7; the match to TRBD1 covers 11 bases. V shed 0 bases and J 3 bases; nucleotides not matched to a gene: 8. CDR1 SGHKS and CDR2 YYEKEE come from the germline V gene (reference sequence). There are 17 residues in the CDR3. The CDR3 DNA is TGTGCCAGCAGCTTGGGGGGACAGGGGGGGGCCAACTACGAGCAGTACTTC. This gives the protein CASSLGGQGGANYEQYF.

The rearrangement links TRBV5-4 to TRBJ2-3; 9 nucleotides match TRBD1. This CDR3 has 14 residues. J lost 4 bases, V lost 4 bases, and 4 bases had no gene match. The germline V gene encodes CDR1 SGHNT and CDR2 YYREEE (reference sequence). The DNA for the CDR3 is TGTGCCAGCAGCGTAGGGACAGGGCCAGATACGCAGTATTTT. It specifies CASSVGTGPDTQYF.

A single count supports this clone. The chain recombines TRBV11-2 with TRBJ2-2, with 8 bases matching TRBD2. The CDR3 has 15 residues. Germline CDR1 and CDR2: SGHAT and FQNNGV. J gave up 4 bases and V 3 bases, and 4 bases lay outside the gene matches. The CDR3 nucleotides are TGTGCCAGCAGCTTGGCCCGGGGGGGCACCGGGGAGCTGTTTTTT. As protein: CASSLARGGTGELFF.

This chain links TRBV4-1 with TRBJ2-1; 10 bases map to TRBD2. The V segment lost 0 bases and the J segment 0 bases; nucleotides outside the gene matches: 5. Germline V gene sequence: CDR1 MGHRA, CDR2 YSYEKL. The CDR3 totals 18 residues. CDR3 region: CASSQEGLAESSYNEQFF. In DNA, the CDR3 is TGCGCCAGCAGCCAAGAAGGACTAGCGGAGAGCTCCTACAATGAGCAGTTCTTC.

A single count supports this clone. V and J are TRBV27 and TRBJ1-2; D perhaps matches TRBD1 (6 bases). The germline CDR1 and CDR2 sequences are MNHEY and SMNVEV (reference sequence). Trimming removed 6 bases from V and 8 bases from J, with 16 bases in between. The CDR3 is 13 amino acids. The CDR3 loop reads CASSPGQMRGYTF. DNA for the CDR3: TGTGCCAGCAGCCCTGGACAGATGCGGGGCTACACCTTC.

The gene calls are TRBV9 and TRBJ1-4; 7 positions agree with TRBD1. Trimming at V came to 0 bases and at J to 5 bases, leaving 1 base not matched to a gene. The germline CDR1 and CDR2 sequences are SGDLS and YYNGEE. The CDR3 is 14 residues long. CDR3 coding DNA: TGTGCCAGCAGCGTAGGGACAGGCAATGAAAAACTGTTTTTT. Its translation is CASSVGTGNEKLFF.

This chain joins TRBV5-6 and TRBJ2-7, with 8 bases identical to TRBD2. The CDR3 totals 14 residues. CDR1 and CDR2 from the germline V gene are SGHDT and YYEEEE. V gave up 0 bases and J gave up 3 bases; unmatched junction bases: 2. Here the CDR3 DNA reads TGTGCCAGCAGCTTGGAACTAGCGGACTACGAGCAGTACTTC. Translated, it gives CASSLELADYEQYF.

V and J are TRBV7-6 and TRBJ2-3, with a tentative D call TRBD2 (6 bases). V lost 1 base and J lost 6, with 17 bases in between. CDR3 length equals 16 residues. Germline V gives CDR1 SGHVS, CDR2 FNYEAQ. DNA for the CDR3: TGTGCCAGCAGCTTAGTATCCGGGAGTGGCCCGGATACGCAGTATTTT. Translating it yields CASSLVSGSGPDTQYF. Based on the CDR3 plus reference TRBV7-6 and TRBJ2-3, the full variable domain is GAGVSQSPRYKVTKRGQDVALRCDPISGHVSLYWYRQALGQGPEFLTYFNYEAQQDKSGLPNDRFSAERPEGSISTLTIQRTEQRDSAMYRCASSLVSGSGPDTQYFGPGTRLTVL.

In its sample, this clone was seen a few times. The chain uses TRBV5-1 and TRBJ2-5; 7 nucleotides match TRBD1. The germline CDR1 and CDR2 sequences are SGHRS and YFSETQ. The CDR3 consists of 14 residues. After removal of 0 bases from V and 5 bases from J, the junction contained 4 bases not matched to a gene. CDR3 DNA sequence: TGCGCCAGCAGCTTGGGACAGGGAAGGGAGACCCAGTACTTC. It specifies CASSLGQGRETQYF. The full variable domain, its missing parts supplied by reference TRBV5-1 and TRBJ2-5, is KAGVTQTPRYLIKTRGQQVTLSCSPISGHRSVSWYQQTPGQGLQFLFEYFSETQRNKGNFPGRFSGRQFSNSRSEMNVSTLELGDSALYLCASSLGQGRETQYFGPGTRLLVL.

This clone was detected only a few times. V and J are TRBV5-6 and TRBJ1-1; D is possibly TRBD1 (5 bases). This CDR3 contains 12 residues. Germline V gene data show CDR1 as SGHDT and CDR2 as YYEEEE. V was clipped by 5 bases and J by 5 bases, with 10 bases between them. CDR3 nucleotides: TGTGCCAGCAGGCAGGGTGGGACTGAAGCTTTCTTT. Its protein product is CASRQGGTEAFF.